These 8 T cell receptor beta chains originate from one sample sequenced in a study of blood T cells in healthy people across ages. Together with a sample-barcoded 5' primer, a J-beta primer mix was included in a second PCR lasting about 7 to 11 cycles. MiXCR, applied by TCRdb to the 5' RACE reads, yields one record per CDR3 protein. Altogether 1.5 million or so distinct CDR3 sequences are present, about 40% being singletons, with the ten largest covering 7.9%. Material: blood. The receptors stem from a woman in her late teens or twenties in good health.

J is TRBJ1-2 and V is TRBV6-5, with D unresolved. Germline CDR1 MNHEY, CDR2 SVGAGI. Trimming left V 7 bases short and J 2 bases short, with 14 bases between. The CDR3 consists of 14 residues. CDR3 nucleotide sequence: TGTGCCAGCACCCCTCGGGGAGAGAACTATGGCTACACCTTC. This gives the protein CASTPRGENYGYTF.

Ten or more counts support this clonotype. The rearrangement joins TRBV29-1 to TRBJ2-3, with D maybe TRBD2 (5 bases). The V end lost 7 bases, the J end lost 2 bases, and 19 bases lay between the germline ends. The CDR3 totals 15 residues. The V gene's germline CDR1 is SQVTM and CDR2 ANQGSEA. The CDR3 reads CSGKPTSPDTDTQYF. CDR3 DNA sequence: TGCAGCGGGAAGCCCACTAGTCCCGACACAGATACGCAGTATTTT.

V gene TRBV27 combines with J gene TRBJ2-3; 7 positions match TRBD2. Germline CDR1 MNHEY, CDR2 SMNVEV (reference sequence). This CDR3 region has 18 residues. Trimming removed 5 bases from V and 3 bases from J; junction bases left unmatched: 17. CDR3 nucleotide sequence: TGTGCCAGCAGTCCCTCTAGCGGAGCCGTATGGGGGACAGATACGCAGTATTTT. This translates into CASSPSSGAVWGTDTQYF.

This clonotype was seen only once. The chain carries TRBV6-5 and TRBJ2-1, with D maybe TRBD2 (5 bases). V dropped 0 bases and J dropped 10 bases, with 13 bases sitting between them. Germline CDR1 is MNHEY and CDR2 is SVGAGI. The CDR3 spans 14 residues. The CDR3, as DNA: TGTGCCAGCAGTTACTCCCATACGGGAACAGAGCAGTTCTTC. Protein: CASSYSHTGTEQFF.

The chain carries TRBV5-6 and TRBJ2-1, with TRBD2 as a possible D gene (5 bases). Trimming left V 6 bases short and J 5 bases short, with 15 bases between. The CDR3 consists of 14 residues. Germline loops: CDR1 SGHDT, CDR2 YYEEEE. CDR3 DNA: TGTGCCAGCATTAGAGGGCGGGTGAACAATGAGCAGTTCTTC. Its translation is CASIRGRVNNEQFF.

In this sample, this clonotype turned up a few times. V gene TRBV6-4 combines with J gene TRBJ2-1, with TRBD1 identical over 9 bases. V dropped 2 bases and J dropped 6; count of bases not matched to a gene: 5. The germline CDR1 and CDR2 sequences are MRHNA and SNTAGT. The CDR3 has 15 residues. CDR3 amino acids: CASSDRDRGSNEQFF. CDR3 bases: TGTGCCAGCAGTGACAGAGACAGGGGGTCCAATGAGCAGTTCTTC.

This clonotype appeared a few times. In DNA form, the CDR3 reads TGTGCCAGCAGAAGAGGGGTGGGGTTCAACTATGGCTACACCTTC. It translates to CASRRGVGFNYGYTF. V usage is TRBV12-3 or TRBV12-4 and J usage is TRBJ1-2; tentatively, D is TRBD1 (5 bases). The V and J ends lost 6 bases and 2 bases respectively, with 16 bases between them. The CDR3 is made up of 15 amino acids.

In its sample, this clonotype was seen a few times. The V call is TRBV7-9, the J call TRBJ2-1; D uncertain. The CDR3 spans 15 residues. Trimming left V 5 bases short and J 7 bases short, with 18 bases between. Germline-derived CDR1 and CDR2 are SEHNR and FQNEAQ (reference sequence). The CDR3 spells CASSPVVLVVNEQFF. CDR3 DNA sequence: TGTGCCAGCAGCCCGGTGGTGCTGGTAGTTAATGAGCAGTTCTTC.